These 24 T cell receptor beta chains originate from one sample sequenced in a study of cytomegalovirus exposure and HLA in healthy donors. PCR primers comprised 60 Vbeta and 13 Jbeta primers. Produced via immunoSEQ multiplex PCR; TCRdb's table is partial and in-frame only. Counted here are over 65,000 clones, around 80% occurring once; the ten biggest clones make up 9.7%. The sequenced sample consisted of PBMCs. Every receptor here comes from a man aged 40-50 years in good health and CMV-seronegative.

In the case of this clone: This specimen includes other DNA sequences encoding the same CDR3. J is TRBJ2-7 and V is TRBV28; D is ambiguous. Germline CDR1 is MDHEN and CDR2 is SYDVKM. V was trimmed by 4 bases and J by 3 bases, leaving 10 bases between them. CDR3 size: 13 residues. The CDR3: CASSSRRGYEQYF. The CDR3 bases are TGTGCCAGCAGTTCCCGTCGAGGCTACGAGCAGTACTTC.

CDR3 residues: CSARTREQFF. The CDR3 region has the DNA TGCAGTGCTAGAACCAGGGAGCAGTTCTTC. The chain is built from TRBV20-1 and TRBJ2-1; D is uncertain. This CDR3 comprises 10 residues. The V gene lost 2 bases and the J gene lost 10 bases, with 6 bases spanning the gap. Germline CDR1 is DFQATT and CDR2 is SNEGSKA (reference sequence).

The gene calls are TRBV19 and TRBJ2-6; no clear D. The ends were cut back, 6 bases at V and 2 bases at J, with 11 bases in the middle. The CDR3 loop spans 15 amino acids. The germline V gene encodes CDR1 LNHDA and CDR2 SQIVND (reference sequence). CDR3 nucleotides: TGTGCCAGTAGACCTTCCCCGGCTGGGGCCAACGTCCTGACTTTC. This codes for CASRPSPAGANVLTF.

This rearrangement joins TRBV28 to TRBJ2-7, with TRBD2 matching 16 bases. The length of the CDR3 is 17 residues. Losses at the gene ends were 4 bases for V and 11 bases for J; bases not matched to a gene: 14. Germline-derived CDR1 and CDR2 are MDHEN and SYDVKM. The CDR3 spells CASSSVPGLAGGPGEYF. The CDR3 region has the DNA TGTGCCAGCAGTTCGGTTCCGGGACTAGCGGGAGGGCCGGGGGAGTACTTC.

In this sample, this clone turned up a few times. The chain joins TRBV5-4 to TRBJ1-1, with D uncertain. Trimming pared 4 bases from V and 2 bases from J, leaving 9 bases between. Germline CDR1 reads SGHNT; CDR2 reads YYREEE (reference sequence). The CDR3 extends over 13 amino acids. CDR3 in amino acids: CASSTRLNTEAFF. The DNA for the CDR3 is TGTGCCAGCAGCACCCGACTAAACACTGAAGCTTTCTTT.

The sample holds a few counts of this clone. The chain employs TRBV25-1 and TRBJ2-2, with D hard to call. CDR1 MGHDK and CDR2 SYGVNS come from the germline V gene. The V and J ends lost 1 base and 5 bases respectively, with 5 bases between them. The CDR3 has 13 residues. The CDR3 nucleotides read TGTGCCAGCAGTGAATTCTTGACCGGGGAGCTGTTTTTT. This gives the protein CASSEFLTGELFF.

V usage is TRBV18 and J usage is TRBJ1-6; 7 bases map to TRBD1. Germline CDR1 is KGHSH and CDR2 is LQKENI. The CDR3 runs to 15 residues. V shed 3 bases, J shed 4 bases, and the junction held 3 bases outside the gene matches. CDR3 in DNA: TGTGCCAGCTCACCCGGACAGGAGTATAATTCACCCCTCCACTTT. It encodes CASSPGQEYNSPLHF.

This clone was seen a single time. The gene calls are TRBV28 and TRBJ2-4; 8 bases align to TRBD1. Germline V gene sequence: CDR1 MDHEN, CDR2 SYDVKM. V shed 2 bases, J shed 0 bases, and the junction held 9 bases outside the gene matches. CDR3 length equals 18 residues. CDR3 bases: TGTGCCAGCAGTTTAAGTATAGGACAGGGTCTAGCCAAAAACATTCAGTACTTC. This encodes CASSLSIGQGLAKNIQYF.

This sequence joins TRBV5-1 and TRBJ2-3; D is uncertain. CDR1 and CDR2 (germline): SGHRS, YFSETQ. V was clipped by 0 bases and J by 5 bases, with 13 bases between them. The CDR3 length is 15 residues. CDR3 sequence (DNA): TGCGCCAGCAGCTTGGGTCGGTTTGAGGTAGATACGCAGTATTTT. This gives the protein CASSLGRFEVDTQYF.

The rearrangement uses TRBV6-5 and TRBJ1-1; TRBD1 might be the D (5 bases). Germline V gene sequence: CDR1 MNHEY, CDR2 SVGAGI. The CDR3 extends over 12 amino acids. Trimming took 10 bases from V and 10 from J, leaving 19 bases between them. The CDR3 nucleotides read TGTGCCACCTATACCAGGGCACTGGGAGCTTTCTTT. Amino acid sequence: CATYTRALGAFF.

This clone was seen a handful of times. CDR3 in amino acids: CASSEFGSTDTQYF. As DNA, the CDR3 is TGTGCCAGCAGTGAATTCGGGAGCACAGATACGCAGTATTTT. The rearrangement uses TRBV2 and TRBJ2-3; D gene uncertain. Trimming took 2 bases from V and 0 from J, leaving 6 bases between them. Per germline, CDR1 SNHLY and CDR2 FYNNEI. CDR3 size: 14 residues.

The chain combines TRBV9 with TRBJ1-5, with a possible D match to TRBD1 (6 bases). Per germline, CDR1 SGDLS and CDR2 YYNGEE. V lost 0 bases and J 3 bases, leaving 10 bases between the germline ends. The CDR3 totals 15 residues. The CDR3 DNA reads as TGTGCCAGCAGCGTAGGTGGGGGACACAATCAGCCCCAGCATTTT. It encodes CASSVGGGHNQPQHF.

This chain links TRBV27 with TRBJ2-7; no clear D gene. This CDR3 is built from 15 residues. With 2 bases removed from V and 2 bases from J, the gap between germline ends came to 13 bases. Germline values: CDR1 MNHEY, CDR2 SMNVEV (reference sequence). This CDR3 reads CASSLNPAQAYEQYF. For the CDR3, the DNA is TGTGCCAGCAGTTTAAATCCCGCGCAGGCCTACGAGCAGTACTTC.

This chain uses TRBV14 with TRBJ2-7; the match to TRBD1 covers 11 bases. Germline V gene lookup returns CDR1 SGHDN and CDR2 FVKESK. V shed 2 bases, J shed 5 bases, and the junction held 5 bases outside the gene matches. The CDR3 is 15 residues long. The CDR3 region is CASSQRTGGLDEQYF. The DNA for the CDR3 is TGTGCCAGCAGCCAAAGGACAGGGGGCCTCGACGAGCAGTACTTC.

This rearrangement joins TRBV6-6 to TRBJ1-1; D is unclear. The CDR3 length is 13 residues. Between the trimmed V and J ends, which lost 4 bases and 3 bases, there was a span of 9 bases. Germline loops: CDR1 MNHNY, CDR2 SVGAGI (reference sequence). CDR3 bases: TGTGCCAGCAGTTCCCGACTGGACACTGAAGCTTTCTTT. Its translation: CASSSRLDTEAFF.

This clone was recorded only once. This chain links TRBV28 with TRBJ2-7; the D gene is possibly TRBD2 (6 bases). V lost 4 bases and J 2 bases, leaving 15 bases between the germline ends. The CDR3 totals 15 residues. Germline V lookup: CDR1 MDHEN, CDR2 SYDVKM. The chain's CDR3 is CASSSVSGFPYEQYF. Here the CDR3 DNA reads TGTGCCAGCAGTTCCGTTAGCGGTTTCCCCTACGAGCAGTACTTC.

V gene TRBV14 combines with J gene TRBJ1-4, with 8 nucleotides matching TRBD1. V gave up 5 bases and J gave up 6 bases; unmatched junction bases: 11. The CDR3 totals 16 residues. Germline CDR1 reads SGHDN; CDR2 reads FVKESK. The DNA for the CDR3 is TGTGCCAGCAGCTCCGTCCAGGGGGCGCATTATGAAAAACTGTTTTTT. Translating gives CASSSVQGAHYEKLFF.

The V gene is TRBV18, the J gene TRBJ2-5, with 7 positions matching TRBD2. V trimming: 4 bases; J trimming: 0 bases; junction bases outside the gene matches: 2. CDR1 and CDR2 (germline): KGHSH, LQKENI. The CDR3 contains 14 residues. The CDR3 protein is CASSLGLDQETQYF. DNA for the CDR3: TGTGCCAGCTCACTCGGACTAGACCAAGAGACCCAGTACTTC.

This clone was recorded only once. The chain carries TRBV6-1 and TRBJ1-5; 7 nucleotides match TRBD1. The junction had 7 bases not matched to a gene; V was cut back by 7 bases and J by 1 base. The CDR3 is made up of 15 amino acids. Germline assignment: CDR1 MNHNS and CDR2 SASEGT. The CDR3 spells CASKGGEGSNQPQHF. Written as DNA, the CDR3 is TGTGCCAGCAAAGGGGGCGAAGGGAGCAATCAGCCCCAGCATTTT.

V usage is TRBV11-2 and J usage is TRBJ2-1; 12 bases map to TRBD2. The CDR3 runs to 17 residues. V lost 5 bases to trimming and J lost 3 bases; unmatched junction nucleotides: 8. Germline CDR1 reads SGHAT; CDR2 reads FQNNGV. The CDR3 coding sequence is TGTGCCAGCAGCGGACGACTAGCGGGGGCGGTCTACAATGAGCAGTTCTTC. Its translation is CASSGRLAGAVYNEQFF.

CDR3 protein: CASSSERLAQSPNEQFF. CDR3 nucleotide sequence: TGTGCCAGCAGCTCTGAGCGACTAGCCCAAAGCCCCAATGAGCAGTTCTTC. The chain uses TRBV7-8 and TRBJ2-1; 7 nucleotides match TRBD2. The V gene end was trimmed by 4 bases and the J gene end by 6 bases; junction bases not matched to a gene: 15. CDR1 is SGHVS, CDR2 FQNEAQ, per germline. This CDR3 has 17 residues.

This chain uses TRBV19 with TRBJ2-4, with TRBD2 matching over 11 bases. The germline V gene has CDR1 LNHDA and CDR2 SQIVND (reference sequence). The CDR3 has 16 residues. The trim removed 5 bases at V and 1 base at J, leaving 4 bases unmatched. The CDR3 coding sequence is TGTGCCAGTAGTGTCGGGACTAGCGGCGCCAAAAACATTCAGTACTTC. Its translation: CASSVGTSGAKNIQYF.

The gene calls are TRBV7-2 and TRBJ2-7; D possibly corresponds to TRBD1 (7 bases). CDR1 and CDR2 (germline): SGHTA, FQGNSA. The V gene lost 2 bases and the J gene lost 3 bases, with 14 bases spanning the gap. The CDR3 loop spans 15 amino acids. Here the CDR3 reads CASSLKSGGSYEQYF. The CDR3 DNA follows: TGTGCCAGCAGCTTAAAGTCAGGGGGGAGCTACGAGCAGTACTTC. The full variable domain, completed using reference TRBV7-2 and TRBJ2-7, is GAGVSQSPSNKVTEKGKDVELRCDPISGHTALYWYRQSLGQGLEFLIYFQGNSAPDKSGLPSDRFSAERTGGSVSTLTIQRTQQEDSAVYLCASSLKSGGSYEQYFGPGTRLTVT.

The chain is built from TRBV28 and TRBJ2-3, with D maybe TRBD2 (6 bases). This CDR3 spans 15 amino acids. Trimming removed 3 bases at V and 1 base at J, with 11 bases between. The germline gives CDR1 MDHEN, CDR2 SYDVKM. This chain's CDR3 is CASSFGGLGTDTQYF. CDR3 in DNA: TGTGCCAGCAGTTTTGGGGGACTCGGCACAGATACGCAGTATTTT. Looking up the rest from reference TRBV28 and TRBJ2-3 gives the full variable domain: DVKVTQSSRYLVKRTGEKVFLECVQDMDHENMFWYRQDPGLGLRLIYFSYDVKMKEKGDIPEGYSVSREKKERFSLILESASTNQTSMYLCASSFGGLGTDTQYFGPGTRLTVL.